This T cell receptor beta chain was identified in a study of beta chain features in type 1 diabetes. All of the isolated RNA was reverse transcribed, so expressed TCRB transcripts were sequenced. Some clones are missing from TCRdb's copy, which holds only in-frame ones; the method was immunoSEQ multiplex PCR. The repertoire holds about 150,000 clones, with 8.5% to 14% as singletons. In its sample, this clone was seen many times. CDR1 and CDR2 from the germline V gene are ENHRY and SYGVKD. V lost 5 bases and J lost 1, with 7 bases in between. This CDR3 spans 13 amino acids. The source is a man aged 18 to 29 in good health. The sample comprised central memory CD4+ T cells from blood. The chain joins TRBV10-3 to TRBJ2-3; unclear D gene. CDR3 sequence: CAISPRGTDTQYF. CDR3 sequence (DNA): TGTGCCATCAGTCCCAGAGGCACAGATACGCAGTATTTT.